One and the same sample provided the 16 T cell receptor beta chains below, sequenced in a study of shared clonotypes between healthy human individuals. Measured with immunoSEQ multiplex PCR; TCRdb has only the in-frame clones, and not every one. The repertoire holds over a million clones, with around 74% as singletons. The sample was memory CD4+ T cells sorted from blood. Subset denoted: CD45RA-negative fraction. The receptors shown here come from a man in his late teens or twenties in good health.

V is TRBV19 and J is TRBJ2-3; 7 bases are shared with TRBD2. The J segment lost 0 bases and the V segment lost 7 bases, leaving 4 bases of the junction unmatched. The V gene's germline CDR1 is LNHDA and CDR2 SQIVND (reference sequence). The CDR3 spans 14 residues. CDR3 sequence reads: CASTSGYSTDTQYF. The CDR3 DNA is TGTGCCAGTACTAGCGGATATAGCACAGATACGCAGTATTTT.

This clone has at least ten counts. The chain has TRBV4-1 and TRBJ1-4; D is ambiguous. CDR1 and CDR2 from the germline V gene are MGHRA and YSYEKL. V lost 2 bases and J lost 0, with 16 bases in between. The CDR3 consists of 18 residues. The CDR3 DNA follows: TGCGCCAGCAGCCAACAACAACCCGTGGGTGCAACTAATGAAAAACTGTTTTTT. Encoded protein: CASSQQQPVGATNEKLFF.

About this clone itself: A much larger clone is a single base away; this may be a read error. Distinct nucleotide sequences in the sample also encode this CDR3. The CDR3, as DNA: TGTGCCAGCAGCTGGGGACCGGGGAACACTGAAGCTTTCTTT. It encodes CASSWGPGNTEAFF. The chain combines TRBV7-2 with TRBJ1-1; possibly TRBD1 for D (5 bases). V lost 4 bases and J 1 base, leaving 10 bases between the germline ends. The V gene's germline CDR1 is SGHTA and CDR2 FQGNSA. The CDR3 spans 14 residues. The variable domain in full, completed from reference TRBV7-2 and TRBJ1-1, reads GAGVSQSPSNKVTEKGKDVELRCDPISGHTALYWYRQSLGQGLEFLIYFQGNSAPDKSGLPSDRFSAERTGGSVSTLTIQRTQQEDSAVYLCASSWGPGNTEAFFGQGTRLTVV.

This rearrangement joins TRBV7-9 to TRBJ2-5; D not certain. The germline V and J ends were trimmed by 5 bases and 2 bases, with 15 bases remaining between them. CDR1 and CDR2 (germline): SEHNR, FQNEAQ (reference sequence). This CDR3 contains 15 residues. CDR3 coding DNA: TGTGCCAGCAGCCGCCCCTCAGCACGGCAAGAGACCCAGTACTTC. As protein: CASSRPSARQETQYF.

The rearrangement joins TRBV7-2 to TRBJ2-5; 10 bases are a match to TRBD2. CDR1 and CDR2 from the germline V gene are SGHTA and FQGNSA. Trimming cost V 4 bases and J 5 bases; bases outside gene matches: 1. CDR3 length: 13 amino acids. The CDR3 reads CASSWGLAETQYF. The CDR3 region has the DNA TGTGCCAGCAGCTGGGGACTAGCGGAGACCCAGTACTTC.

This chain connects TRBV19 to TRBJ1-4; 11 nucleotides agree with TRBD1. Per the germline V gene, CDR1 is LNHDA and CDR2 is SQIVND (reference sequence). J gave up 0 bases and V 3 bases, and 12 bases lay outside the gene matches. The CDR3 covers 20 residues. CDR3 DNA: TGTGCCAGTAGTATCGCGGGACAGGGGGGAAGGTTGTCAACTAATGAAAAACTGTTTTTT. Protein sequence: CASSIAGQGGRLSTNEKLFF.

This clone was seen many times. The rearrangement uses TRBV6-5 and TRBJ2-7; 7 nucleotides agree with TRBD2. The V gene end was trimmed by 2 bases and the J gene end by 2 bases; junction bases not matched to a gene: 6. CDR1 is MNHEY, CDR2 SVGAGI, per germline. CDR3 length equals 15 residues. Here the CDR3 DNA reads TGTGCCAGCAGTTACAGCTCTAGCGGACCCTACGAGCAGTACTTC. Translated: CASSYSSSGPYEQYF.

CDR3 nucleotides: TGTGCCAGCACCTCCCCGAGCCGCGAGCAGTACTTC. Its protein is CASTSPSREQYF. The rearrangement links TRBV25-1 to TRBJ2-7; D is undetermined. The CDR3 has 12 amino acids. The germline V and J ends were trimmed by 7 bases and 6 bases, with 13 bases remaining between them. The V gene's germline CDR1 is MGHDK and CDR2 SYGVNS.

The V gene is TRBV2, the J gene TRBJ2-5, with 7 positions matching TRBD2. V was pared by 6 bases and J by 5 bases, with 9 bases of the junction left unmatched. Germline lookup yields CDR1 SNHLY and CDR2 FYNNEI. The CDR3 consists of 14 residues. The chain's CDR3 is CASREPTSVETQYF. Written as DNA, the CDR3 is TGTGCCAGCAGGGAACCAACTAGCGTGGAGACCCAGTACTTC. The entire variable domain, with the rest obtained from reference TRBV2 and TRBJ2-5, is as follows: EPEVTQTPSHQVTQMGQEVILRCVPISNHLYFYWYRQILGQKVEFLVSFYNNEISEKSEIFDDQFSVERPDGSNFTLKIRSTKLEDSAMYFCASREPTSVETQYFGPGTRLLVL.

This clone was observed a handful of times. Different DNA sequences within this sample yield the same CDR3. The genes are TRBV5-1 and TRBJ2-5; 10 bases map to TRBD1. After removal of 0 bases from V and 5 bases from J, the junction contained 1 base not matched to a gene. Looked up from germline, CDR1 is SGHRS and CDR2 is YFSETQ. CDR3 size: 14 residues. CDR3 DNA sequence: TGCGCCAGCAGCTTGGGACAGGGGGCGGAGACCCAGTACTTC. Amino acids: CASSLGQGAETQYF.

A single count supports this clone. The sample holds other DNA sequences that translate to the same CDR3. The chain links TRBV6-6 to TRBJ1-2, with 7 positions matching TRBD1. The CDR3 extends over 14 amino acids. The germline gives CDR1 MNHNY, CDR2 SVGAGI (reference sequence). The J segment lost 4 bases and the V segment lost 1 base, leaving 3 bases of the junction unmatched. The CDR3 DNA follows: TGTGCCAGCAGTTACTTACAGGGGTCCTATGGCTACACCTTC. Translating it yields CASSYLQGSYGYTF.

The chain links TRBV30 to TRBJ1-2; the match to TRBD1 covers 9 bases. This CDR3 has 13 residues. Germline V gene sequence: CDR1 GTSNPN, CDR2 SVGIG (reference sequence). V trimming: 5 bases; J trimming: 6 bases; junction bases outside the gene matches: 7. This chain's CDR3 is CAWGHRGHDGYTF. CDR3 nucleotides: TGTGCCTGGGGGCACAGGGGGCACGATGGCTACACCTTC.

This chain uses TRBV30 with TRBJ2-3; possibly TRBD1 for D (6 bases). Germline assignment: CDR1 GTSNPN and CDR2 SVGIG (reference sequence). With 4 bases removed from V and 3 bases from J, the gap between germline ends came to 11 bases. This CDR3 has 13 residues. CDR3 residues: CAWKVRGTDTQYF. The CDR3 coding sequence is TGTGCCTGGAAGGTCAGGGGAACAGATACGCAGTATTTT.

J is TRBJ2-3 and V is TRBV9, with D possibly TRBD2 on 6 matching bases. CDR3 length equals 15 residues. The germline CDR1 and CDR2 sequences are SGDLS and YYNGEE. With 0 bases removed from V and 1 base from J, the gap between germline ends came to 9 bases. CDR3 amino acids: CASSVASDGTDTQYF. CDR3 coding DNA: TGTGCCAGCAGCGTAGCTAGCGATGGCACAGATACGCAGTATTTT.

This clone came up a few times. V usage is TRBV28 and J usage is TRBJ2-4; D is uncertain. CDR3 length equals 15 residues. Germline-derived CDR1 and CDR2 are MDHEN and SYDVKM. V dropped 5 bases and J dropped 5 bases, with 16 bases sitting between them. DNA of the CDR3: TGTGCCAGCAGTCAAGCATGGTCCCCAGAAAACATTCAGTACTTC. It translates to CASSQAWSPENIQYF.

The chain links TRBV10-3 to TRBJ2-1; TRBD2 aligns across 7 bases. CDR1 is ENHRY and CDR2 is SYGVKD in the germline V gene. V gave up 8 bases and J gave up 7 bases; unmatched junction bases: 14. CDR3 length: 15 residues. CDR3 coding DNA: TGTGCCATCCAGACGGGTTCGGGGGGTATGAATGAGCAGTTCTTC. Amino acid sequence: CAIQTGSGGMNEQFF.